This TCR beta chain was found in a study of spatial heterogeneity in lung cancer. Time point meaning: sample taken at primary tumor resection. The input material, whole RNA from tumor, nontumor lung or frozen PBMC, was sequenced unsorted. The CDR3 extends over 13 amino acids. Trimming left V 5 bases short and J 3 bases short, with 11 bases between. Germline V gene data show CDR1 as SGHTA and CDR2 as FQGNSA. TCR cDNA molecules were tagged individually, and each one carried a unique molecular identifier. TCRdb fed the 5' RACE reads into MiXCR, producing one record per CDR3 protein. The sample holds tens of thousands of distinct CDR3 sequences, about 14% seen once.

This receptor was identified in a male donor with early-stage non-small cell lung cancer. This sample comprised PBMCs, obtained at surgery. The V call is TRBV7-2, the J call TRBJ2-7; possibly TRBD1 for D (5 bases). CDR3 bases: TGTGCCAGCAGCAACGCCCAGGGCTACGAGCAGTACTTC. This gives the protein CASSNAQGYEQYF.